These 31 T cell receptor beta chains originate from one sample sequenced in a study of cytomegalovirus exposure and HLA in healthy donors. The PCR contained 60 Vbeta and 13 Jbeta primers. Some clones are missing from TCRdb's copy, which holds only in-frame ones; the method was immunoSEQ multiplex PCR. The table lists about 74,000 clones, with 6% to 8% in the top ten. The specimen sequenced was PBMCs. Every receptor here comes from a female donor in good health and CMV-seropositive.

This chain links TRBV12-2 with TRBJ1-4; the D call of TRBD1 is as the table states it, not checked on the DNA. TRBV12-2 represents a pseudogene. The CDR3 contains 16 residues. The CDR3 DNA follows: TGTGCAAGTCGCGTCGCACAGTCTGCAACTAATGAAAAACTGTTTTTT. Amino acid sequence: CASRVAQSATNEKLFF.

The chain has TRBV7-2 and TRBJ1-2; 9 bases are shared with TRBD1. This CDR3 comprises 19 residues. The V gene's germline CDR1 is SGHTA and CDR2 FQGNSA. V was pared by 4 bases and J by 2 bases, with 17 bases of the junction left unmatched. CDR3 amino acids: CASSSYRNSGTGRNYGYTF. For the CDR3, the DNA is TGTGCCAGCAGCTCCTATAGGAACTCCGGGACAGGGAGGAACTATGGCTACACCTTC.

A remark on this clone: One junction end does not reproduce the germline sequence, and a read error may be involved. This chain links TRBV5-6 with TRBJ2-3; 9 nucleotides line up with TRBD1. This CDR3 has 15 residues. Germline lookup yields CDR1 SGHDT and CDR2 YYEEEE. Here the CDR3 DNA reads TGTGCCAGCAGCTACTACAGGGGGCAGGGAGATAAGCAGTATTTT. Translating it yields CASSYYRGQGDKQYF.

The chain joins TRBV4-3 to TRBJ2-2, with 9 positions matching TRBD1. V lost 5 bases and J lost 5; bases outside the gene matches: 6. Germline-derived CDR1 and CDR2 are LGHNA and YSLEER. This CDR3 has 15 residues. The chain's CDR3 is CASSSQGARTGELFF. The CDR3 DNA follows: TGCGCCAGCAGCTCACAGGGGGCTCGGACCGGGGAGCTGTTTTTT.

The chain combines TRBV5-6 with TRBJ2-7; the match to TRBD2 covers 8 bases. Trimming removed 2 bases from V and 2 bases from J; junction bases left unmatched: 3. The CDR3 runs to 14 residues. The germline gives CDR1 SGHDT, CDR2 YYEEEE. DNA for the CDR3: TGTGCCAGCAGCTTTTACGGGGGGGCCTACGAGCAGTACTTC. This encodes CASSFYGGAYEQYF.

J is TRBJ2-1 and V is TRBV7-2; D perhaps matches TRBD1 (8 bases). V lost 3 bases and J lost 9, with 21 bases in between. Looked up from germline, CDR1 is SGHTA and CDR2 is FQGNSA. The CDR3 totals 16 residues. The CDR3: CASSLGGQGANGEQFF. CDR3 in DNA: TGTGCCAGCAGCTTGGGAGGGCAGGGGGCTAACGGTGAGCAGTTCTTC.

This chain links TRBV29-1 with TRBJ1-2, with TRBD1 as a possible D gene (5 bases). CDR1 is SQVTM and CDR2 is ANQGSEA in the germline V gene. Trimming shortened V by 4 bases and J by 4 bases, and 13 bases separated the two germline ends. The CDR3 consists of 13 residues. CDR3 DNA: TGCAGCGTTGGGTCGGGGGATACCTATGGCTACACCTTC. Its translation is CSVGSGDTYGYTF.

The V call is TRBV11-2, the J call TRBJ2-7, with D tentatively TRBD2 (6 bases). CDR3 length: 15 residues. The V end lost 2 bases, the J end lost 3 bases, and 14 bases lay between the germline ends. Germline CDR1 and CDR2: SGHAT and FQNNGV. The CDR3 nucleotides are TGTGCCAGCAGCTTAATGGAGGGCCCCAGCTACGAGCAGTACTTC. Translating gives CASSLMEGPSYEQYF.

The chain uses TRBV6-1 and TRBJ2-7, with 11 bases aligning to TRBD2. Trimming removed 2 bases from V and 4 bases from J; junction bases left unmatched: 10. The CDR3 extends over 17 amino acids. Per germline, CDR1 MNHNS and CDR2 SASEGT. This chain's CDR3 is CASSEQATTSGMYEQYF. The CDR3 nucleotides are TGTGCCAGCAGTGAACAGGCTACGACTAGCGGGATGTACGAGCAGTACTTC.

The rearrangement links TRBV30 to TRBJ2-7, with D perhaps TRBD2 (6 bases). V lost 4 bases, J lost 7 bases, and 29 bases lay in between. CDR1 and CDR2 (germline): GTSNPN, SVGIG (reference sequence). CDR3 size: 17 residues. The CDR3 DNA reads TGTGCCTGGAAAGTGGGCGGGATGGCATCCCCCTCCCTTGAGCAGTACTTC. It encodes CAWKVGGMASPSLEQYF.

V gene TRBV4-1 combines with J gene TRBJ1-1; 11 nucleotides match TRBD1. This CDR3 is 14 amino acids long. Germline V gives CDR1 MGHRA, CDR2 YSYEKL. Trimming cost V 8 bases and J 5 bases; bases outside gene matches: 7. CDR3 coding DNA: TGCGCCAGCCGCGGTGGACAGGGGGCAACTGAAGCTTTCTTT. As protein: CASRGGQGATEAFF.

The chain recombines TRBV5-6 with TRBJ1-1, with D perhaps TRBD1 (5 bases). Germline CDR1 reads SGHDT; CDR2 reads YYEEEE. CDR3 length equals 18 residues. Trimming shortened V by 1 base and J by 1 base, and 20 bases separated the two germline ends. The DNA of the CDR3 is TGTGCCAGCAGCTTGTTGGTGGTGGAGGGGCGACAGAACACTGAAGCTTTCTTT. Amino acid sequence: CASSLLVVEGRQNTEAFF.

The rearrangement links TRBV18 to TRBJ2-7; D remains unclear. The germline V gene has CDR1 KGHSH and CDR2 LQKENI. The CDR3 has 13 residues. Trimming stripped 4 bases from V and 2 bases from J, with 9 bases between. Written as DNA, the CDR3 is TGTGCCAGCTCACGTGGCCAGGCCTACGAGCAGTACTTC. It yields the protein CASSRGQAYEQYF.

CDR3 sequence reads: CASSVSGGQGGDEQYF. The CDR3 nucleotides read TGCGCCAGCAGCGTCTCCGGAGGACAGGGTGGGGACGAGCAGTACTTC. This rearrangement joins TRBV5-1 to TRBJ2-7, with TRBD1 matching over 8 bases. The germline CDR1 and CDR2 sequences are SGHRS and YFSETQ. V was clipped by 4 bases and J by 5 bases; unmatched bases: 14. The CDR3 runs 16 residues.

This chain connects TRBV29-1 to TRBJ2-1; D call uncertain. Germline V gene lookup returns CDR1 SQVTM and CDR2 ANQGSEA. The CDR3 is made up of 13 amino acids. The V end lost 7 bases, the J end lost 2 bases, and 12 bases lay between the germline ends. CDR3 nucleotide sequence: TGCAGCGCCTCTTGGCCACCCTACAATGAGCAGTTCTTC. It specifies CSASWPPYNEQFF.

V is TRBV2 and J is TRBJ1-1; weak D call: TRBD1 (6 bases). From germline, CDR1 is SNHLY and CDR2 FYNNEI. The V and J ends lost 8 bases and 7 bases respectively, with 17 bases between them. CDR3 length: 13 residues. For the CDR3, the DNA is TGTGCCAGCCGACAACCAGGGGCAGGTGAAGCTTTCTTT. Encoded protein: CASRQPGAGEAFF.

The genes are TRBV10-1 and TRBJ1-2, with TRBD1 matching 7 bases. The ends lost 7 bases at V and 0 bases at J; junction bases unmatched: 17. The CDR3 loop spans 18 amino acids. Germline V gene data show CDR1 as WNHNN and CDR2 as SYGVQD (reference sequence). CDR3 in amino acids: CASTPSGQASHPNYGYTF. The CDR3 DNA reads TGCGCCAGCACTCCCTCCGGACAGGCCAGCCACCCTAACTATGGCTACACCTTC.

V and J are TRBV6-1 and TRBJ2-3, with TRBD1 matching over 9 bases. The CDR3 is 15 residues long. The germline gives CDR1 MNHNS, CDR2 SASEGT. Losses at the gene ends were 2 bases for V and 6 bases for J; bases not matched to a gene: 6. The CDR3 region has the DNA TGTGCCAGCAGTGAACCCGGGACAGGGACTGATACGCAGTATTTT. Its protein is CASSEPGTGTDTQYF.

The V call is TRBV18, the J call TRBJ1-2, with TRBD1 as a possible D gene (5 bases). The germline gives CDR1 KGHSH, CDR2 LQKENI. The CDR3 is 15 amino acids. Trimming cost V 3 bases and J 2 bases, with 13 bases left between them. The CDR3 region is CASSPNAKGNYGYTF. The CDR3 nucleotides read TGTGCCAGCTCACCGAATGCCAAGGGGAACTATGGCTACACCTTC. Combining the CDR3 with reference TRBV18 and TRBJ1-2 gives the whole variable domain NAGVMQNPRHLVRRRGQEARLRCSPMKGHSHVYWYRQLPEEGLKFMVYLQKENIIDESGMPKERFSAEFPKEGPSILRIQQVVRGDSAAYFCASSPNAKGNYGYTFGSGTRLTVV.

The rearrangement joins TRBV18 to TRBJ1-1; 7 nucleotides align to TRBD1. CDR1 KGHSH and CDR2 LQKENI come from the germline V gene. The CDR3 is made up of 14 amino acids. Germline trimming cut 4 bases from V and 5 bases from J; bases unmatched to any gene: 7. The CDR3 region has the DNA TGTGCCAGCTCACGGGAACGACAGGGAACTGAAGCTTTCTTT. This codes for CASSRERQGTEAFF.

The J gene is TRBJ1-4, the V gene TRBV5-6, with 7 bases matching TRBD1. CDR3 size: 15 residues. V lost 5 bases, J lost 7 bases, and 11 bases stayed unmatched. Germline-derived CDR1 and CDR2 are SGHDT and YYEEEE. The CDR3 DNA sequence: TGTGCCAGCAGTTCTTCCGGGACAGTAGTTGAAAAACTGTTTTTT. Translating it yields CASSSSGTVVEKLFF.

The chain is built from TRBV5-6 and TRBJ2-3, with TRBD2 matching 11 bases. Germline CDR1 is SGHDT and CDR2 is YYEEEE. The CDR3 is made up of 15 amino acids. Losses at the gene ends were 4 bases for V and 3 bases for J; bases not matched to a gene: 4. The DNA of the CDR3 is TGTGCCAGCAGCATCGGGACTAGCGGTACAGATACGCAGTATTTT. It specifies CASSIGTSGTDTQYF. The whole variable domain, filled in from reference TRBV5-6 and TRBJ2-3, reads DAGVTQSPTHLIKTRGQQVTLRCSPKSGHDTVSWYQQALGQGPQFIFQYYEEEERQRGNFPDRFSGHQFPNYSSELNVNALLLGDSALYLCASSIGTSGTDTQYFGPGTRLTVL.

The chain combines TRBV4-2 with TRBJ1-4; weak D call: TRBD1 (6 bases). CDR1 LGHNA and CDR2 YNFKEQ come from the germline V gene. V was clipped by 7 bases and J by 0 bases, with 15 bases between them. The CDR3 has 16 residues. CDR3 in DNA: TGTGCCAGCACCCTAGTGGGGGCCGCAACTAATGAAAAACTGTTTTTT. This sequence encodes CASTLVGAATNEKLFF.

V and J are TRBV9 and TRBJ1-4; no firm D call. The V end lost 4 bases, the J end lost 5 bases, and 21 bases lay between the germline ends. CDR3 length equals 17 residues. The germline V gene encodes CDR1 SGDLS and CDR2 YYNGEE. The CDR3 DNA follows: TGTGCCAGCAGCCCCCGGGTAGTCGTCCTGGAAAATGAAAAACTGTTTTTT. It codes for CASSPRVVVLENEKLFF.

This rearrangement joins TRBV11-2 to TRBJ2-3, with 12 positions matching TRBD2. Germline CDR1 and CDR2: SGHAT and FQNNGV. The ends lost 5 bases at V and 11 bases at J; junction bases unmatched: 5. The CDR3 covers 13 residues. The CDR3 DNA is TGTGCCAGCAGCCTTCGGACTAGCGGGGTGCAGTATTTT. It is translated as CASSLRTSGVQYF.

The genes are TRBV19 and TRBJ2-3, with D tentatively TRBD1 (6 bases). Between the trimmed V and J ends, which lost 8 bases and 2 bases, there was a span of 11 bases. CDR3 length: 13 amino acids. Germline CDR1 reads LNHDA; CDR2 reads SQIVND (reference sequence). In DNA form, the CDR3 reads TGTGCCAGTCGACAGGTATCCACAGATACGCAGTATTTT. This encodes CASRQVSTDTQYF. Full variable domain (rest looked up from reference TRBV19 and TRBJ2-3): DGGITQSPKYLFRKEGQNVTLSCEQNLNHDAMYWYRQDPGQGLRLIYYSQIVNDFQKGDIAEGYSVSREKKESFPLTVTSAQKNPTAFYLCASRQVSTDTQYFGPGTRLTVL.

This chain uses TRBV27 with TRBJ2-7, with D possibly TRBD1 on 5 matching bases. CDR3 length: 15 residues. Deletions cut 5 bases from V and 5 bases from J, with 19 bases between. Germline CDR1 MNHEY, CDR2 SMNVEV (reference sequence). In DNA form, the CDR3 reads TGTGCCAGCAGTAGACAGTCCCAGAGAGGTCACGAGCAGTACTTC. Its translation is CASSRQSQRGHEQYF.

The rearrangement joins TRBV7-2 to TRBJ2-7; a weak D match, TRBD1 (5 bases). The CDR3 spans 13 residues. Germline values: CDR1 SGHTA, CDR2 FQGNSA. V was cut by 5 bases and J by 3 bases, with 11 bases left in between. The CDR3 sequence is CASSRGLGYEQYF. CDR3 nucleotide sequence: TGTGCCAGCAGCAGGGGATTAGGCTACGAGCAGTACTTC.

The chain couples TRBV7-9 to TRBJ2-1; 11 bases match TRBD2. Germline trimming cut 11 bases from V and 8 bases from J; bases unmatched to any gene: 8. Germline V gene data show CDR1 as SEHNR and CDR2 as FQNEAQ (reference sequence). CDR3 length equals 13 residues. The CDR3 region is CAGRSGGAYEQFF. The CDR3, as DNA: TGTGCCGGCCGTAGCGGGGGGGCCTATGAGCAGTTCTTC.

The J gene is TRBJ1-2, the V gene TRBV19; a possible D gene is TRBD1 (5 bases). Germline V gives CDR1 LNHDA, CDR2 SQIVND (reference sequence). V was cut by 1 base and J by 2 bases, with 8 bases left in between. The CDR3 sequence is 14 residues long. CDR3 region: CASSIGQGNYGYTF. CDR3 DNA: TGTGCCAGTAGTATAGGCCAGGGAAACTATGGCTACACCTTC.

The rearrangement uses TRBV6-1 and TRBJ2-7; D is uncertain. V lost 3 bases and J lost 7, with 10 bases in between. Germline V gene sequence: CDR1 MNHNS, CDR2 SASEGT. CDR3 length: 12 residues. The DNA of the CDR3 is TGTGCCAGCAGTGAGTACTCCTGGGAGCAGTACTTC. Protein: CASSEYSWEQYF.